The rows below give T cell receptor beta chains drawn from one sample of a study of CD8 T cells in Susac syndrome. TCRdb redid the calling of the immunoSEQ multiplex PCR reads with MiXCR, one entry per CDR3 protein. The table includes about 180,000 distinct CDR3 sequences, around 94% detected once. Source material: CD4+ T cells from PBMCs. These receptors were taken from a human donor with Susac syndrome. CDR3s include the opening cysteine and the closing phenylalanine or tryptophan. The D gene is left open where the match is weak. The size of a clone is reported for some rows only, either as once, few or many, or as a class for expanded clones.

>TRBJ1-6|TRBV4-1|.|.
CASSQVNGGSPLHF
TGCGCCAGCAGCCAAGTAAATGGGGGTTCACCCCTCCACTTT
>TRBJ1-1|TRBV20-1|.|.
CSAPKGMNTEAFF
TGCAGTGCGCCGAAAGGTATGAACACTGAAGCTTTCTTT
>TRBJ1-5|TRBV24-1|.|.
CATSPPGSNQPQHF
TGTGCCACCAGCCCCCCAGGGAGCAATCAGCCCCAGCATTTT
>TRBJ2-3|TRBV9|TRBD2|.
CASSLGLAGADTQYF
TGTGCCAGCAGCCTAGGACTAGCGGGGGCAGATACGCAGTATTTT
>TRBJ1-2|TRBV30|.|.
CAWSGTYGYTF
TGTGCCTGGAGTGGCACCTATGGCTACACCTTC
>TRBJ1-1|TRBV20-1|.|few
CSARPPPGDTEAFF
TGCAGTGCTAGACCTCCCCCAGGGGACACTGAAGCTTTCTTT
>TRBJ1-2|TRBV2|.|few
CASSGQLANYGYTF
TGTGCCAGCAGTGGCCAGTTAGCTAACTATGGCTACACCTTC
>TRBJ1-6|TRBV11-2|TRBD1|.
CASSRRDREALHF
TGTGCCAGCAGCAGACGTGACAGGGAAGCCCTCCACTTT
>TRBJ2-3|TRBV5-4|.|.
CASSLGGSSSTDTQYF
TGTGCCAGCAGCCTGGGGGGCAGCTCTAGCACAGATACGCAGTATTTT
>TRBJ1-5|TRBV5-6|.|.
CASSPKKHSNQPQHF
TGTGCCAGCAGCCCGAAGAAGCACAGCAATCAGCCCCAGCATTTT
>TRBJ1-2|TRBV18|TRBD1|.
CASSPNRGLDYGYTF
TGTGCCAGCTCACCCAACAGGGGGTTGGACTATGGCTACACCTTC
>TRBJ2-1|TRBV7-9|.|.
CASTRGATGLLSYNEQFF
TGTGCCAGCACCAGAGGGGCTACGGGGTTACTCTCCTACAATGAGCAGTTCTTC
>TRBJ2-7|TRBV20-1|TRBD1|.
CSASGTATYEQYF
TGCAGTGCTTCCGGGACAGCTACCTACGAGCAGTACTTC
>TRBJ1-3|TRBV5-4|.|.
CASSWLGSGNTIYF
TGTGCCAGCAGCTGGCTTGGCTCTGGAAACACCATATATTTT
>TRBJ1-6|TRBV25-1|.|.
CASSEPAGESSYNSPLHF
TGTGCCAGCAGTGAACCGGCAGGGGAGTCCTCCTATAATTCACCCCTCCACTTT
>TRBJ2-4|TRBV5-4|.|.
CASSLGERLAKNIQYF
TGTGCCAGCAGCTTGGGGGAGAGACTAGCCAAAAACATTCAGTACTTC
>TRBJ1-1|TRBV29-1|.|.
CSVPLEDLNTEAFF
TGCAGCGTCCCCCTCGAGGATTTGAACACTGAAGCTTTCTTT
>TRBJ1-1|TRBV20-1|TRBD1|.
CSARDRVLSTEAFF
TGCAGTGCTAGGGACAGGGTTTTGAGCACTGAAGCTTTCTTT
>TRBJ1-1|TRBV3-1|.|.
CASSQGSRVNPEAFF
TGTGCCAGCAGCCAAGGTAGCAGGGTCAACCCTGAAGCTTTCTTT
>TRBJ2-2|TRBV4-1|.|.
CASSQNTGELFF
TGCGCCAGCAGCCAGAACACCGGGGAGCTGTTTTTT
>TRBJ2-7|TRBV3-1|.|.
CASSQFSRATYEQYF
TGTGCCAGCAGCCAGTTTTCGAGAGCGACCTACGAGCAGTACTTC
>TRBJ2-5|TRBV15|.|.
CATSPRGKETQYF
TGTGCCACCAGCCCTCGGGGGAAAGAGACCCAGTACTTC
>TRBJ2-7|TRBV6-6|TRBD1|.
CASSAPGQGIYEQYF
TGTGCCAGCAGCGCACCTGGACAGGGTATTTACGAGCAGTACTTC
>TRBJ2-3|TRBV2|.|.
CASSGLARTDTQYF
TGTGCCAGCAGTGGTTTAGCACGCACAGATACGCAGTATTTT
>TRBJ2-6|TRBV29-1|.|.
CSVRTETGANVLTF
TGCAGCGTTCGGACCGAGACTGGGGCCAACGTCCTGACTTTC
>TRBJ2-7|TRBV29-1|TRBD1|.
CSAQGDRGVYEQYF
TGCAGCGCCCAGGGGGACAGGGGTGTTTACGAGCAGTACTTC
>TRBJ2-1|TRBV20-1|.|once
CSARTRAGPQFF
TGCAGTGCTAGGACCAGGGCGGGACCACAGTTCTTC
>TRBJ1-2|TRBV2|.|.
CASSVYGSGYTF
TGTGCCAGCAGTGTATACGGGTCGGGCTACACCTTC
>TRBJ2-5|TRBV29-1|TRBD2|.
CSTPRGSGALTQYF
TGCAGCACCCCTCGTGGTAGCGGGGCCCTAACCCAGTACTTC
>TRBJ2-1|TRBV4-3|TRBD1|.
CASSRADRGHDEQFF
TGCGCCAGCAGCCGAGCCGACAGGGGGCATGATGAGCAGTTCTTC
>TRBJ1-2|TRBV6-4|TRBD1|.
CASSERQGAYYGYTF
TGTGCCAGCAGTGAAAGACAGGGGGCATATTATGGCTACACCTTC
>TRBJ2-6|TRBV9|.|.
CASSVGGPDSGANVLTF
TGTGCCAGCAGCGTAGGCGGGCCAGACTCTGGGGCCAACGTCCTGACTTTC
>TRBJ2-3|TRBV29-1|TRBD2|few
CSVSGGADTQYF
TGCAGTGTTAGCGGGGGGGCAGATACGCAGTATTTT
>TRBJ2-2|TRBV7-7|.|.
CASSPGGSRGELFF
TGTGCCAGCAGCCCCGGTGGTAGCAGAGGGGAGCTGTTTTTT
>TRBJ2-1|TRBV9|TRBD2|.
CASSVASGHNEQFF
TGTGCCAGCAGCGTAGCTAGCGGGCACAATGAGCAGTTCTTC
>TRBJ2-4|TRBV27|.|.
CARPRWRGLDIQYF
TGTGCCCGCCCCCGTTGGAGGGGGCTTGACATTCAGTACTTC
>TRBJ2-5|TRBV28|TRBD2|once
CASSTTSGNQETQYF
TGTGCCAGCAGTACGACTAGCGGTAATCAAGAGACCCAGTACTTC
>TRBJ1-5|TRBV19|TRBD1|.
CASSMGTGIGNQPQHF
TGTGCCAGTAGTATGGGGACAGGGATTGGCAATCAGCCCCAGCATTTT
>TRBJ1-3|TRBV5-1|.|.
CASSEGNTIYF
TGCGCCAGCAGCGAGGGAAACACCATATATTTT
>TRBJ2-1|TRBV6-2/TRBV6-3|.|once
CATAPSGAYEQFF
TGTGCCACCGCCCCGTCGGGGGCTTATGAGCAGTTCTTC
>TRBJ2-5|TRBV6-1|TRBD1|few
CASRRGGGETQYF
TGTGCCAGCAGGAGAGGGGGCGGAGAGACCCAGTACTTC
>TRBJ2-2|TRBV7-8|.|once
CASSFGRLPYTGELFF
TGTGCCAGCAGCTTTGGACGGCTTCCCTACACCGGGGAGCTGTTTTTT